This is a list of T cell receptor beta chains from one sample in a study of graft-versus-host responses after intestinal transplantation. Using immunoSEQ multiplex PCR, the repertoire was profiled, and TCRdb retains in-frame clones only, with some absent. The data show about 18,000 clones, roughly 37% seen once. The sample consisted of alloreactive CD4+ T cells from a mixed lymphocyte reaction culture, taken before intestinal transplant. Source of these receptors: a human patient who received an intestinal transplant. CDR3s include the opening cysteine and the closing phenylalanine or tryptophan. Each record gives: J gene, D gene, clone size, V gene, CDR3 DNA, CDR3 protein. D genes are given only for firm matches. Not all rows give a size; the values are once, few, many and, for expanded clones, a class.

TRBJ1-4	-	few	TRBV7-7	TGTGCCAGCAGCCCCGGCGTGGGTACTAATGAAAAACTGTTTTTT	CASSPGVGTNEKLFF
TRBJ1-6	-	few	TRBV6-6	TGTGCCAGCAGTTACCGGGGGGGCGCGTCTAATTCACCCCTCCACTTT	CASSYRGGASNSPLHF
TRBJ2-7	-	few	TRBV25-1	TGTGCCAGCAGTCGGGACCTAACCTACGAGCAGTACTTC	CASSRDLTYEQYF
TRBJ2-3	-	-	TRBV6-5	TGTGCCAGCAGTGGTGATCTGCCCCCGGATACGCAGTATTTT	CASSGDLPPDTQYF
TRBJ2-5	TRBD2	-	TRBV30	TGTGCCTGGAGCGGGGGGGGCCGGGGGACCCAGTACTTC	CAWSGGGRGTQYF
TRBJ1-5	-	few	TRBV2	TGTGCCAGCAGCGACAGTTTCTTCCAGCCCCAGCATTTT	CASSDSFFQPQHF
TRBJ1-1	-	-	TRBV2	TGTGCCAGCAGTGTCAGGTCTGAAGCTTTCTTT	CASSVRSEAFF
TRBJ2-5	-	-	TRBV5-5	TGTGCCAGCAGCCCAAGGGGGATCGTGACCCAGTACTTC	CASSPRGIVTQYF
TRBJ1-2	-	-	TRBV2	TGTGCCAGCACCCCTGGGGGGCGCTTCTATGGCTACACCTTC	CASTPGGRFYGYTF
TRBJ1-1	-	-	TRBV2	TGTGCCAGCAGTGAAGGGGTTCGGAACACTGAAGCTTTCTTT	CASSEGVRNTEAFF